The rows below give T cell receptor beta chains drawn from one sample of a study of blood T cell repertoires in COVID-19. Some clones are missing from TCRdb's copy, which holds only in-frame ones; the method was immunoSEQ multiplex PCR. The sample records some 300,000 clones, roughly 86% being singletons. The sequenced sample consisted of PBMCs or T cells enriched from blood (not recorded which). These receptors were obtained from a woman aged 30 to 39 who had recovered from COVID-19. Each CDR3 is given with its conserved first and last residue. A D gene is named only where the DNA matches it firmly. Clone sizes are given selectively: once, few, many, or a class where the clone is expanded.

v_call: TRBV24-1
clone_size: -
j_call: TRBJ1-2
d_call: TRBD1
cdr3_aa: CATSDGRTGLNYGYTF
cdr3_nt: TGTGCCACCAGTGATGGTAGGACAGGTCTTAACTATGGCTACACCTTC

v_call: TRBV7-2
clone_size: -
j_call: TRBJ1-1
d_call: TRBD1
cdr3_aa: CASGGTGFGLREAFF
cdr3_nt: TGTGCCAGCGGGGGGACAGGCTTTGGGTTACGAGAAGCTTTCTTT

v_call: TRBV6-5
clone_size: -
j_call: TRBJ1-1
d_call: -
cdr3_aa: CASSTTPAGTEAFF
cdr3_nt: TGTGCCAGCAGTACAACCCCGGCAGGGACTGAAGCTTTCTTT

v_call: TRBV27
clone_size: -
j_call: TRBJ2-7
d_call: -
cdr3_aa: CASSLTQQGKKSYEQYF
cdr3_nt: TGTGCCAGCAGTTTAACTCAACAGGGTAAGAAAAGCTACGAGCAGTACTTC

v_call: TRBV27
clone_size: -
j_call: TRBJ1-1
d_call: TRBD1
cdr3_aa: CASRKSSRQGVNTEAFF
cdr3_nt: TGTGCCAGCAGAAAATCTAGCCGACAGGGGGTGAACACTGAAGCTTTCTTT

v_call: TRBV19
clone_size: -
j_call: TRBJ2-1
d_call: TRBD1
cdr3_aa: CASSMLQGVSSYNEQFF
cdr3_nt: TGTGCCAGTAGTATGCTACAGGGGGTCAGCTCCTACAATGAGCAGTTCTTC

v_call: TRBV9
clone_size: few
j_call: TRBJ1-4
d_call: -
cdr3_aa: CASSVGAGQEKLFF
cdr3_nt: TGTGCCAGCAGCGTAGGTGCAGGACAGGAAAAACTGTTTTTT

v_call: TRBV28
clone_size: few
j_call: TRBJ1-1
d_call: -
cdr3_aa: CASSSEKGGYTEAFF
cdr3_nt: TGTGCCAGCAGCTCGGAAAAGGGGGGGTACACTGAAGCTTTCTTT

v_call: TRBV28
clone_size: once
j_call: TRBJ2-7
d_call: TRBD2
cdr3_aa: CASSWTSGLALSYEQYF
cdr3_nt: TGTGCCAGCAGTTGGACCTCTGGACTAGCCCTCTCCTACGAGCAGTACTTC

v_call: TRBV19
clone_size: few
j_call: TRBJ1-1
d_call: -
cdr3_aa: CASVFLTEAFF
cdr3_nt: TGTGCCAGTGTTTTTCTCACTGAAGCTTTCTTT

v_call: TRBV5-1
clone_size: -
j_call: TRBJ2-5
d_call: -
cdr3_aa: CASSLAPGETQYF
cdr3_nt: TGCGCCAGCAGCTTGGCCCCCGGAGAGACCCAGTACTTC

v_call: TRBV7-2
clone_size: -
j_call: TRBJ1-1
d_call: -
cdr3_aa: CASSLVWGLGTEAFF
cdr3_nt: TGTGCCAGCAGCTTAGTGTGGGGGCTGGGCACTGAAGCTTTCTTT

v_call: TRBV14
clone_size: -
j_call: TRBJ2-2
d_call: -
cdr3_aa: CASSWVRGSGELFF
cdr3_nt: TGTGCCAGCAGCTGGGTCAGGGGATCCGGGGAGCTGTTTTTT

v_call: TRBV5-1
clone_size: -
j_call: TRBJ1-6
d_call: -
cdr3_aa: CASSPQPENSPLHF
cdr3_nt: TGCGCCAGCAGCCCACAGCCGGAAAATTCACCCCTCCACTTT

v_call: TRBV18
clone_size: -
j_call: TRBJ2-7
d_call: TRBD1
cdr3_aa: CASSPLTGGSYEQYF
cdr3_nt: TGTGCCAGCTCACCACTGACAGGGGGCTCCTACGAGCAGTACTTC

v_call: TRBV18
clone_size: few
j_call: TRBJ1-2
d_call: TRBD1
cdr3_aa: CASSPGQNYGYTF
cdr3_nt: TGTGCCAGCTCACCGGGACAGAACTATGGCTACACCTTC

v_call: TRBV5-1
clone_size: -
j_call: TRBJ2-7
d_call: TRBD1
cdr3_aa: CASSHRDSSYEQYF
cdr3_nt: TGCGCCAGCAGCCACCGGGACAGCTCCTACGAGCAGTACTTC

v_call: TRBV7-9
clone_size: -
j_call: TRBJ1-3
d_call: -
cdr3_aa: CASSRIVDSSGNTIYF
cdr3_nt: TGTGCCAGCAGCCGGATCGTGGACAGCTCTGGAAACACCATATATTTT

v_call: TRBV5-1
clone_size: -
j_call: TRBJ1-2
d_call: -
cdr3_aa: CASRQLDRAHFNYGYTF
cdr3_nt: TGCGCCAGCAGACAGCTTGATCGAGCCCATTTTAACTATGGCTACACCTTC

v_call: TRBV2
clone_size: -
j_call: TRBJ2-3
d_call: -
cdr3_aa: CASNKVAVAADTQYF
cdr3_nt: TGTGCCAGCAATAAAGTAGCGGTCGCCGCAGATACGCAGTATTTT

v_call: TRBV5-4
clone_size: -
j_call: TRBJ2-5
d_call: -
cdr3_aa: CASSATGALQETQYF
cdr3_nt: TGTGCCAGCAGCGCGACGGGTGCACTCCAAGAGACCCAGTACTTC

v_call: TRBV11-2
clone_size: -
j_call: TRBJ2-5
d_call: TRBD1
cdr3_aa: CASSTRDRGLETQYF
cdr3_nt: TGTGCCAGCAGCACCCGAGACAGGGGCCTAGAGACCCAGTACTTC

v_call: TRBV30
clone_size: -
j_call: TRBJ1-3
d_call: -
cdr3_aa: CAWDPLSGNTIYF
cdr3_nt: TGTGCCTGGGACCCACTCTCTGGAAACACCATATATTTT

v_call: TRBV3-1/TRBV3-2
clone_size: -
j_call: TRBJ2-5
d_call: -
cdr3_aa: CASSQVERTVLGETQYF
cdr3_nt: TGTGCCAGCAGCCAAGTTGAGAGGACAGTCCTCGGGGAGACCCAGTACTTC

v_call: TRBV29-1
clone_size: -
j_call: TRBJ1-5
d_call: TRBD1
cdr3_aa: CSVAGTGGSHSNQPQHF
cdr3_nt: TGCAGCGTTGCCGGGACAGGGGGTTCACATAGCAATCAGCCCCAGCATTTT

v_call: TRBV28
clone_size: -
j_call: TRBJ2-3
d_call: TRBD1
cdr3_aa: CASRSRQGFSDTQYF
cdr3_nt: TGTGCCAGCAGATCTCGACAGGGTTTTTCAGATACGCAGTATTTT

v_call: TRBV9
clone_size: -
j_call: TRBJ1-3
d_call: -
cdr3_aa: CASSVYEGSSGNTIYF
cdr3_nt: TGTGCCAGCAGCGTATATGAGGGAAGTTCCGGAAACACCATATATTTT

v_call: TRBV28
clone_size: -
j_call: TRBJ1-2
d_call: TRBD1
cdr3_aa: CASSRLGQGNRSYGYTF
cdr3_nt: TGTGCCAGCAGTCGCCTAGGACAGGGTAATCGGTCATATGGCTACACCTTC

v_call: TRBV20-1
clone_size: -
j_call: TRBJ1-1
d_call: TRBD1
cdr3_aa: CSASWTGLNTEAFF
cdr3_nt: TGCAGTGCTAGTTGGACAGGTTTGAACACTGAAGCTTTCTTT

v_call: TRBV25-1
clone_size: -
j_call: TRBJ1-5
d_call: -
cdr3_aa: CASSEGRRQPQHF
cdr3_nt: TGTGCCAGCAGTGAGGGCAGGAGGCAGCCCCAGCATTTT

v_call: TRBV6-6
clone_size: -
j_call: TRBJ1-1
d_call: -
cdr3_aa: CASSPSGQTEAFF
cdr3_nt: TGTGCCAGCAGCCCCAGTGGGCAAACTGAAGCTTTCTTT

v_call: TRBV9
clone_size: -
j_call: TRBJ1-1
d_call: TRBD1
cdr3_aa: CASSAVTGLNTEAFF
cdr3_nt: TGTGCCAGCAGCGCCGTGACAGGGTTGAACACTGAAGCTTTCTTT

v_call: TRBV9
clone_size: -
j_call: TRBJ2-7
d_call: -
cdr3_aa: CASSVGLGYEQYF
cdr3_nt: TGTGCCAGCAGCGTGGGACTCGGCTACGAGCAGTACTTC

v_call: TRBV27
clone_size: -
j_call: TRBJ2-3
d_call: TRBD2
cdr3_aa: CASSLRGLAVADTQYF
cdr3_nt: TGTGCCAGCAGTTTAAGAGGTCTAGCGGTGGCAGATACGCAGTATTTT

v_call: TRBV19
clone_size: -
j_call: TRBJ2-5
d_call: TRBD1
cdr3_aa: CASSILQFSGTGVHQETQYF
cdr3_nt: TGTGCCAGTAGTATACTCCAGTTCTCCGGGACAGGGGTCCACCAAGAGACCCAGTACTTC

v_call: TRBV30
clone_size: -
j_call: TRBJ2-4
d_call: -
cdr3_aa: CAWSLRQAPSNIQYF
cdr3_nt: TGTGCCTGGAGTCTTAGACAGGCCCCAAGTAACATTCAGTACTTC

v_call: TRBV19
clone_size: once
j_call: TRBJ2-2
d_call: TRBD1
cdr3_aa: CASSPPDRGSTGELFF
cdr3_nt: TGTGCCAGTAGTCCCCCAGACAGGGGTTCCACCGGGGAGCTGTTTTTT

v_call: TRBV30
clone_size: -
j_call: TRBJ2-1
d_call: TRBD2
cdr3_aa: CAWSVGLAYEQFF
cdr3_nt: TGTGCCTGGAGTGTGGGACTAGCTTATGAGCAGTTCTTC

v_call: TRBV19
clone_size: -
j_call: TRBJ2-3
d_call: -
cdr3_aa: CASSMDREGDDTQYF
cdr3_nt: TGTGCCAGTAGTATGGATCGTGAGGGGGATGATACGCAGTATTTT

v_call: TRBV29-1
clone_size: once
j_call: TRBJ1-5
d_call: TRBD1
cdr3_aa: CSVLRPGQGRGQPQHF
cdr3_nt: TGCAGCGTTCTTAGGCCCGGACAGGGGCGAGGCCAGCCCCAGCATTTT

v_call: TRBV19
clone_size: -
j_call: TRBJ1-5
d_call: TRBD1
cdr3_aa: CASSPLQGRQPQHF
cdr3_nt: TGTGCCAGTAGTCCCCTACAGGGGCGGCAGCCCCAGCATTTT

v_call: TRBV11-2
clone_size: -
j_call: TRBJ1-3
d_call: TRBD1
cdr3_aa: CASSQRSGDRAGNTIYF
cdr3_nt: TGTGCCAGCAGCCAGCGTTCAGGAGACAGGGCTGGAAACACCATATATTTT

v_call: TRBV28
clone_size: -
j_call: TRBJ2-3
d_call: -
cdr3_aa: CASSLFVGVPDTQYF
cdr3_nt: TGTGCCAGCAGTCTCTTTGTGGGAGTGCCAGATACGCAGTATTTT

v_call: TRBV14
clone_size: -
j_call: TRBJ2-2
d_call: -
cdr3_aa: CASSQDPGAGPTGELFF
cdr3_nt: TGTGCCAGCAGCCAAGATCCGGGAGCGGGCCCCACCGGGGAGCTGTTTTTT

v_call: TRBV6-5
clone_size: -
j_call: TRBJ1-1
d_call: -
cdr3_aa: CASSYSLSQSNTEAFF
cdr3_nt: TGTGCCAGCAGTTACTCTCTGTCACAGTCGAACACTGAAGCTTTCTTT

v_call: TRBV6-5
clone_size: -
j_call: TRBJ1-1
d_call: TRBD1
cdr3_aa: CASSYTRQGDYTEAFF
cdr3_nt: TGTGCCAGCAGTTACACCCGACAGGGGGATTACACTGAAGCTTTCTTT

v_call: TRBV27
clone_size: -
j_call: TRBJ2-5
d_call: -
cdr3_aa: CASSFQGGETQYF
cdr3_nt: TGTGCCAGCAGTTTCCAGGGAGGAGAGACCCAGTACTTC

v_call: TRBV6-6
clone_size: -
j_call: TRBJ1-1
d_call: TRBD1
cdr3_aa: CATGQVLNTEAFF
cdr3_nt: TGTGCCACCGGACAGGTACTGAACACTGAAGCTTTCTTT

v_call: TRBV27
clone_size: -
j_call: TRBJ1-2
d_call: -
cdr3_aa: CASSDPHSGLDGYTF
cdr3_nt: TGTGCCAGCAGCGATCCTCATTCAGGGTTGGATGGCTACACCTTC

v_call: TRBV19
clone_size: -
j_call: TRBJ2-1
d_call: -
cdr3_aa: CASSDRGGEDEQFF
cdr3_nt: TGTGCCAGTAGTGATAGGGGGGGGGAGGATGAGCAGTTCTTC

v_call: TRBV2
clone_size: few
j_call: TRBJ2-7
d_call: -
cdr3_aa: CASSEARGFTYEQYF
cdr3_nt: TGTGCCAGCAGTGAAGCCCGGGGTTTCACCTACGAGCAGTACTTC